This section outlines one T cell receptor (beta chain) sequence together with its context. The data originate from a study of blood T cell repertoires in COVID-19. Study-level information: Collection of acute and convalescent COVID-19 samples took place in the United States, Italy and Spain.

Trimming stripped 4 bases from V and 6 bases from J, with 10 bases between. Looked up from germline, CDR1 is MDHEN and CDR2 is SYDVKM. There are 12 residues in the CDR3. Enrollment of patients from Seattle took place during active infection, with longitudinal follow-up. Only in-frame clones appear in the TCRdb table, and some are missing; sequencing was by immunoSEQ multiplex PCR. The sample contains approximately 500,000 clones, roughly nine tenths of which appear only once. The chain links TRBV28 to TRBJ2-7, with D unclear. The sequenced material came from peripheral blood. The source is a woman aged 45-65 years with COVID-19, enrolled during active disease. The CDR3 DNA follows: TGTGCCAGCAGTTATACTCCCTCCGAGCAGTACTTC. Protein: CASSYTPSEQYF. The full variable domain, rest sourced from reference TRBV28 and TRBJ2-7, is DVKVTQSSRYLVKRTGEKVFLECVQDMDHENMFWYRQDPGLGLRLIYFSYDVKMKEKGDIPEGYSVSREKKERFSLILESASTNQTSMYLCASSYTPSEQYFGPGTRLTVT.